Included here is one T cell receptor (beta chain) sequence, with context. Its antigen remains unknown. This entry belongs to a study of CD8 T cells in ankylosing spondylitis. Study-wide findings and caveats: Within ankylosing spondylitis blood, a TCR beta motif made up of roughly eight highly homologous variants appeared to be characteristic.

In germline, CDR1 is SQVTM, CDR2 ANQGSEA. The CDR3 runs 14 residues. Trimming stripped 3 bases from V and 0 bases from J, with 9 bases between. A single record per CDR3 protein comes from TCRdb applying MiXCR to the 5' RACE reads. The repertoire holds just under 550,000 distinct CDR3 sequences, with roughly 12% as singletons. This receptor was taken from a male donor with ankylosing spondylitis. The rearrangement links TRBV29-1 to TRBJ2-1; perhaps TRBD2 as D (5 bases). The sequencing sample was made of blood, either unsorted or a sorted T cell fraction (not recorded which). The CDR3 loop reads CSVDRSGSYNEQFF. CDR3 nucleotide sequence: TGCAGCGTTGATCGGAGCGGCTCCTACAATGAGCAGTTCTTC.